This is a list of T cell receptor beta chains from one sample in a study of cytomegalovirus exposure and HLA in healthy donors. Clones were read by immunoSEQ multiplex PCR, and TCRdb kept only the in-frame ones, dropping some. Of some 150,000 clones listed, approximately 79% are singletons. Sequences were obtained from PBMCs. All receptors derive from a man in his forties in good health and CMV-seronegative. Each CDR3 is given with its conserved first and last residue. The order of the fields is V gene, clone size, J gene, D gene, CDR3 DNA, CDR3 protein. A D gene is named only where the DNA matches it firmly. Where a row states a size, it is once, few, many or the class of an expanded clone; other rows omit it.

TRBV10-3	.	TRBJ1-5	TRBD1	TGTGCGTCCAAAGGCCACCAGGGGGACAGCCAGCCCCAGCATTTT	CASKGHQGDSQPQHF
TRBV6-6	once	TRBJ1-3	.	TGTGCCAGCAGTTACAGCGGAAGCTCTGGAAACACCATATATTTT	CASSYSGSSGNTIYF
TRBV15	.	TRBJ2-5	.	TGTGCCACCAGCAGAGCTGGGGCCCAGTACCAAGAGACCCAGTACTTC	CATSRAGAQYQETQYF
TRBV5-1	once	TRBJ2-1	TRBD2	TGCGCCAGCAGCTTGGGTCGGAGTAGACTAGCGGGGAATGAGCAGTTCTTC	CASSLGRSRLAGNEQFF
TRBV5-1	.	TRBJ2-2	.	TGCGCCAGCAGCTTCGACGGAGTTAACACCGGGGAGCTGTTTTTT	CASSFDGVNTGELFF
TRBV6-6	.	TRBJ2-7	TRBD1	TGTGCCAGCAGTTACGGCCAGGGGGCCTACGAGCAGTACTTC	CASSYGQGAYEQYF
TRBV15	.	TRBJ1-1	.	TGTGCCACCAGCAGAGTCGGTGGGCTGGCTGAAGCTTTCTTT	CATSRVGGLAEAFF
TRBV6-5	.	TRBJ1-2	TRBD1	TGTGCCAGCACTGAGACGGGACAGGGGAGGAGAGGCTACACCTTC	CASTETGQGRRGYTF
TRBV13	.	TRBJ2-7	TRBD1	TGTGCCAGCAGCGGACAGGGAAGGGCTACCTACGAGCAGTACTTC	CASSGQGRATYEQYF
TRBV7-2	once	TRBJ1-5	.	TGTGCCAGCAGCTTAGGAAGCTATGGCAATCAGCCCCAGCATTTT	CASSLGSYGNQPQHF
TRBV5-1	.	TRBJ2-7	TRBD1	TGCGCCAGCAGCAGGTGGGGGACAGGGATAAACTTTCACTCCTACGAGCAGTACTTC	CASSRWGTGINFHSYEQYF
TRBV4-2	.	TRBJ2-2	TRBD2	TGTGCCAGCAGCCAAGGGGTAGCGGGGGGCACCGGGGAGCTGTTTTTT	CASSQGVAGGTGELFF
TRBV9	.	TRBJ2-3	.	TGTGCCAGCAGCGTTAGGCTCGGAGGGGGGGGCACAGATACGCAGTATTTT	CASSVRLGGGGTDTQYF
TRBV30	few	TRBJ2-7	.	TGTGCCTGGAGTTACGGGGACTACGAGCAGTACTTC	CAWSYGDYEQYF